This T cell receptor beta chain was sequenced for a study of blood T cell repertoires in COVID-19 (dated by TCRdb to the early 2020s). Context from the whole study: Samples from collaborators originated in the United States, Italy and Spain and spanned both the acute and convalescent phases of COVID-19. The prospective study material was composed of cDNA or gDNA derived from T cells, B-cell-depleted T cells, or PBMCs. The dataset comprised deeply sampled blood TCRbeta repertoires from subjects exposed to, actively infected with, or recovered from COVID-19. The repertoires were made available in a free public database intended to serve as a resource for research on the immune response to SARS-CoV-2. Samples were obtained from the ongoing ImmuneRACE study (first 160 participants) and from about 1,300 subjects provided by 6 global collaborators. Sample metadata almost always included a de-identified subject ID, COVID-19 status, age in years and sex. Where available, HLA class I and class II types were obtained from metadata supplied by the sample provider rather than from assay-based typing.

Overall study outcomes, separate from this receptor: Clinical and demographic metadata were provided uncurated, with the amount varying by source and participant.

In the case of this clone: This clone's antigen is unknown. Nothing much larger sits one base from this clone, and base qualities are not available.

Each collaborating institution followed its own protocols to collect whole blood in K2EDTA tubes. For TCRbeta analysis, collaborators shipped samples in one of three forms: frozen whole blood, isolated PBMCs, or DNA extracted from either of those sample types. The immunoSEQ Assay, a bias-controlled multiplex PCR, was used to amplify TCRbeta CDR3 regions from genomic DNA. The authors' pipeline ran thus. The number of nucleated cells in each sample was estimated from the amplification of reference gene primers within the assay. To quantify the absolute abundance of each unique TCRbeta CDR3 rearrangement, sequence reads were collapsed and filtered. For each sample, productive Simpson clonality was calculated as the square root of Simpson's diversity index across productive rearrangements. As stored in TCRdb, this immuneACCESS dataset retains in-frame rearrangements with V and J assigned. A fraction of the clones does not appear; measured against another copy, unresolved V genes explain less than half of the discrepancy, and the remainder lacks a known reason. From that table come the V and J calls and clone size; the DNA was used to work out D and trimming. Across this sample there are 170,000 or so clones, with 84% seen only once. 13% to 15% of the sample lies in the top ten.

CDR1 and CDR2 are read off the germline V gene as SGHAT and FQNNGV. From the cysteine through the phenylalanine, the CDR3 covers 18 amino acids. Only the CDR3 DNA is retained, 54 bases long and in frame from the first base. V is cut by 3 bases and J by 1 base, and the space between the germline ends is 19 bases. Sequencing used peripheral blood. The chain is assembled from TRBV11-2 and TRBJ2-1, with a weak D call of TRBD1 (7 bases match). The receptor was isolated from a man between 18 and 35 years old with active or convalescent COVID-19. The CDR3 region: CASSFRGVGYRSYNEQFF. In nucleotide form, the sequence is TGTGCCAGCAGCTTCAGGGGGGTAGGGTATCGGTCCTACAATGAGCAGTTCTTC.